These 29 T cell receptor beta chains were all obtained from the same sample, sequenced in a study of cytomegalovirus exposure and HLA in healthy donors. A multiplex PCR was run with 60 Vbeta primers and 13 Jbeta primers. Assay used: immunoSEQ multiplex PCR; TCRdb lists only in-frame clones, some missing. The sample includes 150,000 to 200,000 clones, about 86% of them seen just once. The source material was PBMCs. The receptors were sampled from a man aged 40-55 years in good health and CMV-seropositive.

The CDR3 loop is CASSPSLSSGQYF. The DNA of the CDR3 is TGCGCCAGCAGCCCCTCGCTCTCTTCCGGGCAGTACTTC. The chain recombines TRBV5-1 with TRBJ2-7; D ambiguous. CDR3 length: 13 residues. Trimming stripped 4 bases from V and 9 bases from J, with 17 bases between. Per germline, CDR1 SGHRS and CDR2 YFSETQ.

A single count supports this clone. V and J are TRBV10-1 and TRBJ1-1; D uncertain. Trimming shortened V by 9 bases and J by 1 base, and 15 bases separated the two germline ends. The CDR3 runs to 14 residues. Germline values: CDR1 WNHNN, CDR2 SYGVQD (reference sequence). The CDR3 sequence is CASTKGGGNTEAFF. Here the CDR3 DNA reads TGCGCCAGTACTAAGGGAGGTGGGAACACTGAAGCTTTCTTT.

The J gene is TRBJ2-3, the V gene TRBV10-3, with 8 nucleotides matching TRBD2. V trimming: 6 bases; J trimming: 6 bases; junction bases outside the gene matches: 5. Germline V gene sequence: CDR1 ENHRY, CDR2 SYGVKD. The CDR3 is 13 amino acids. In DNA, the CDR3 is TGTGCCATCAGAGCGGGAGATTCGGATACGCAGTATTTT. Its translation is CAIRAGDSDTQYF.

This clone was observed a single time. The rearrangement joins TRBV6-6 to TRBJ2-2, with TRBD1 as a possible D gene (7 bases). The length of the CDR3 is 15 residues. CDR1 is MNHNY, CDR2 SVGAGI, per germline (reference sequence). V gave up 10 bases and J gave up 5 bases, with 20 bases separating them. The CDR3 DNA is TGTGCCACCCAAGTTGGAGGGGGCAGAACCGGGGAGCTGTTTTTT. This gives the protein CATQVGGGRTGELFF.

The sample holds a few counts of this clone. The CDR3 spells CASEDSIGYNEQFF. CDR3 sequence (DNA): TGTGCCAGTGAGGACAGCATAGGGTACAATGAGCAGTTCTTC. The rearrangement links TRBV19 to TRBJ2-1; D possibly corresponds to TRBD1 (6 bases). The CDR3 is 14 amino acids. The V end lost 8 bases, the J end lost 4 bases, and 15 bases lay between the germline ends. Germline CDR1 reads LNHDA; CDR2 reads SQIVND (reference sequence). The full variable domain, completed using reference TRBV19 and TRBJ2-1, is DGGITQSPKYLFRKEGQNVTLSCEQNLNHDAMYWYRQDPGQGLRLIYYSQIVNDFQKGDIAEGYSVSREKKESFPLTVTSAQKNPTAFYLCASEDSIGYNEQFFGPGTRLTVL.

The chain carries TRBV9 and TRBJ1-4; the match to TRBD1 covers 7 bases. V shed 4 bases and J 5 bases; nucleotides not matched to a gene: 5. The germline V gene encodes CDR1 SGDLS and CDR2 YYNGEE. The CDR3 loop spans 14 amino acids. The CDR3 DNA is TGTGCCAGCAGCCCGGGACAGTTGAATGAAAAACTGTTTTTT. Its protein is CASSPGQLNEKLFF.

The chain links TRBV5-1 to TRBJ1-1; the match to TRBD1 covers 7 bases. This CDR3 is 13 amino acids long. Germline V gives CDR1 SGHRS, CDR2 YFSETQ. With V trimmed by 6 bases and J by 1 base, 3 bases remained unmatched. As DNA, the CDR3 is TGCGCCAGCAAAGGGACAGAGAACACTGAAGCTTTCTTT. Residues: CASKGTENTEAFF. The variable domain in full, with the rest retrieved from reference TRBV5-1 and TRBJ1-1, is KAGVTQTPRYLIKTRGQQVTLSCSPISGHRSVSWYQQTPGQGLQFLFEYFSETQRNKGNFPGRFSGRQFSNSRSEMNVSTLELGDSALYLCASKGTENTEAFFGQGTRLTVV.

The chain joins TRBV9 to TRBJ2-7, with 10 positions matching TRBD1. Germline-derived CDR1 and CDR2 are SGDLS and YYNGEE. Trimming cost V 2 bases and J 2 bases; bases outside gene matches: 4. This CDR3 has 15 residues. DNA of the CDR3: TGTGCCAGCAGCGTTGAGGGGACAGGGGCCTACGAGCAGTACTTC. Its translation: CASSVEGTGAYEQYF.

The V call is TRBV28, the J call TRBJ1-1; no firm D call. This CDR3 has 15 amino acids. Germline CDR1 is MDHEN and CDR2 is SYDVKM. V gave up 4 bases and J gave up 1 base, with 13 bases separating them. The CDR3 protein is CASSSLAPENTEAFF. As DNA, the CDR3 is TGTGCCAGCAGTTCATTGGCACCCGAGAACACTGAAGCTTTCTTT.

On this clone itself: The junction shows a germline mismatch at one end, possibly a read error. The chain's CDR3 is CASSPEVSGIGAYEQYF. In nucleotides, the CDR3 is TGTGCTAGCAGCCCCGAGGTTTCAGGGATTGGGGCCTACGAGCAGTACTTC. The V gene is TRBV7-7, the J gene TRBJ2-5; a weak D match, TRBD1 (5 bases). The J call is doubtful: the DNA matches TRBJ2-7 better. Germline V CDR1 and CDR2: SSHAT, FNYEAQ (reference sequence). The CDR3 covers 17 residues.

This clone was seen only a few times. The chain uses TRBV28 and TRBJ1-2; 7 nucleotides align to TRBD1. Germline V gene sequence: CDR1 MDHEN, CDR2 SYDVKM. J was trimmed by 0 bases and V by 2 bases; bases with no gene match: 0. This CDR3 has 14 amino acids. The CDR3 sequence is CASSLTGANYGYTF. CDR3 in DNA: TGTGCCAGCAGTTTAACAGGGGCTAACTATGGCTACACCTTC.

This CDR3 is CASSLGTRGGGATNEKLFF. In DNA form, the CDR3 reads TGTGCCAGCAGCTTAGGAACTAGGGGCGGAGGGGCTACTAATGAAAAACTGTTTTTT. The rearrangement links TRBV7-9 to TRBJ1-4, with a weak D call TRBD1 (5 bases). The CDR3 extends over 19 amino acids. Trimming took off 1 base at V and 2 bases at J, with 20 bases between the two ends. Germline CDR1 SEHNR, CDR2 FQNEAQ (reference sequence).

The chain couples TRBV5-1 to TRBJ1-5; D is uncertain. The germline V gene has CDR1 SGHRS and CDR2 YFSETQ. V was trimmed by 0 bases and J by 2 bases, leaving 9 bases between them. The CDR3 covers 15 residues. The CDR3 DNA reads TGCGCCAGCAGCTTGGCCGGTGGTGGCAATCAGCCCCAGCATTTT. As protein: CASSLAGGGNQPQHF.

The V and J genes are TRBV19 and TRBJ2-7; D is unclear. Germline loops: CDR1 LNHDA, CDR2 SQIVND (reference sequence). This CDR3 has 14 amino acids. The V end was cut by 6 bases, the J end by 2 bases, with 14 bases between. CDR3 nucleotide sequence: TGTGCCAGTAGCACCTACGGTCTAGCCTACGAGCAGTACTTC. Translating gives CASSTYGLAYEQYF. The variable domain in full, completed from reference TRBV19 and TRBJ2-7, reads DGGITQSPKYLFRKEGQNVTLSCEQNLNHDAMYWYRQDPGQGLRLIYYSQIVNDFQKGDIAEGYSVSREKKESFPLTVTSAQKNPTAFYLCASSTYGLAYEQYFGPGTRLTVT.

The chain combines TRBV19 with TRBJ2-5; 10 nucleotides line up with TRBD2. The DNA end favors TRBJ2-7, so the J call may be wrong. The length of the CDR3 is 13 residues. Per germline, CDR1 LNHDA and CDR2 SQIVND (reference sequence). CDR3 sequence: CAGLAASSYEQYF. CDR3 DNA sequence: TGTGCCGGACTAGCGGCTAGCTCCTACGAGCAGTACTTC.

This clone was seen a few times. Other DNA sequences in this specimen translate into the identical CDR3. The chain carries TRBV25-1 and TRBJ1-1; 8 bases are shared with TRBD1. The CDR3 is made up of 15 amino acids. Trimming took 1 base from V and 1 from J; bases not matched to a gene: 2. Germline values: CDR1 MGHDK, CDR2 SYGVNS. The CDR3 reads CASSESGTGNTEAFF. For the CDR3, the DNA is TGTGCCAGCAGTGAATCAGGGACAGGGAACACTGAAGCTTTCTTT.

The chain is built from TRBV27 and TRBJ2-7; the match to TRBD1 covers 7 bases. Germline V gives CDR1 MNHEY, CDR2 SMNVEV (reference sequence). This CDR3 spans 14 amino acids. J lost 0 bases, V lost 4 bases, and 3 bases had no gene match. The CDR3 nucleotides read TGTGCCAGCAGTTCGACAGGGTCCTCCTACGAGCAGTACTTC. Its protein product is CASSSTGSSYEQYF.

The rearrangement uses TRBV28 and TRBJ1-4; D uncertain. The length of the CDR3 is 15 residues. Deletions cut 1 base from V and 0 bases from J, with 6 bases between. Germline loops: CDR1 MDHEN, CDR2 SYDVKM. The CDR3 nucleotides are TGTGCCAGCAGTTTATCCGGGACAACTAATGAAAAACTGTTTTTT. This sequence encodes CASSLSGTTNEKLFF. The full variable domain, in which reference TRBV28 and TRBJ1-4 provide the parts outside the CDR3, is DVKVTQSSRYLVKRTGEKVFLECVQDMDHENMFWYRQDPGLGLRLIYFSYDVKMKEKGDIPEGYSVSREKKERFSLILESASTNQTSMYLCASSLSGTTNEKLFFGSGTQLSVL.

V gene TRBV19 combines with J gene TRBJ1-3, with D perhaps matching TRBD1 (6 bases). The length of the CDR3 is 16 residues. Germline values: CDR1 LNHDA, CDR2 SQIVND (reference sequence). V gave up 4 bases and J gave up 2 bases, with 15 bases separating them. The CDR3 region is CASSTGAGGPGNTIYF. CDR3 DNA: TGTGCCAGTAGTACGGGCGCCGGGGGGCCTGGAAACACCATATATTTT.

V gene TRBV7-2 combines with J gene TRBJ2-7, with 9 bases lining up with TRBD2. The germline V gene has CDR1 SGHTA and CDR2 FQGNSA. CDR3 size: 15 residues. The junction had 9 bases not matched to a gene; V was cut back by 5 bases and J by 4 bases. CDR3 in amino acids: CASSGGTSSIYEQYF. CDR3 nucleotides: TGTGCCAGCAGCGGCGGGACTAGCAGTATTTACGAGCAGTACTTC.

The chain is built from TRBV11-3 and TRBJ1-1; D perhaps matches TRBD1 (5 bases). V was clipped by 3 bases and J by 2 bases, with 7 bases between them. The CDR3 consists of 13 residues. The germline CDR1 and CDR2 sequences are SGHNT and YENEEA. The chain's CDR3 is CASSFGANTEAFF. The CDR3 region has the DNA TGTGCCAGCAGCTTTGGGGCAAACACTGAAGCTTTCTTT.

This sequence joins TRBV6-6 and TRBJ2-7; no reliable D call. The V end was cut by 3 bases, the J end by 7 bases, with 7 bases between. The CDR3 has 11 amino acids. Germline V gene lookup returns CDR1 MNHNY and CDR2 SVGAGI (reference sequence). The CDR3 DNA follows: TGTGCCAGCAGTTATTTTGAGGAGCAGTACTTC. Translation gives CASSYFEEQYF.

V and J are TRBV19 and TRBJ1-1; tentative D call: TRBD1 (5 bases). CDR1 is LNHDA and CDR2 is SQIVND in the germline V gene (reference sequence). This CDR3 is 14 amino acids long. Trimming cost V 3 bases and J 3 bases, with 11 bases left between them. The CDR3 sequence: CASSINDRYTEAFF. CDR3 DNA sequence: TGTGCCAGTAGTATTAACGACAGATACACTGAAGCTTTCTTT.

This chain joins TRBV28 and TRBJ2-7; TRBD1 aligns across 7 bases. The CDR3 has 15 residues. The V gene's germline CDR1 is MDHEN and CDR2 SYDVKM. V shed 4 bases and J 2 bases; nucleotides not matched to a gene: 8. CDR3 sequence: CASSSDRDHPYEQYF. CDR3 DNA sequence: TGTGCCAGCAGTTCCGACAGGGATCATCCCTACGAGCAGTACTTC.

The chain combines TRBV29-1 with TRBJ2-3, with TRBD1 identical over 11 bases. The CDR3 extends over 14 amino acids. Looked up from germline, CDR1 is SQVTM and CDR2 is ANQGSEA. The V segment lost 7 bases and the J segment 3 bases; nucleotides outside the gene matches: 6. The CDR3 DNA is TGCAGCGCCGGCGGGACAGGGGGGACAGATACGCAGTATTTT. Its protein is CSAGGTGGTDTQYF.

CDR3 DNA sequence: TGTGCCAGCAGTTTATTAGCGGGACAGGGGGCCTACGAGCAGTACTTC. This gives the protein CASSLLAGQGAYEQYF. V usage is TRBV28 and J usage is TRBJ2-7, with 11 positions matching TRBD1. Germline trimming cut 1 base from V and 2 bases from J; bases unmatched to any gene: 4. CDR1 MDHEN and CDR2 SYDVKM come from the germline V gene. This CDR3 is 16 amino acids long. Filled out from reference TRBV28 and TRBJ2-7, the complete variable domain reads DVKVTQSSRYLVKRTGEKVFLECVQDMDHENMFWYRQDPGLGLRLIYFSYDVKMKEKGDIPEGYSVSREKKERFSLILESASTNQTSMYLCASSLLAGQGAYEQYFGPGTRLTVT.

The V and J genes are TRBV4-2 and TRBJ2-1; a possible D gene is TRBD2 (6 bases). Germline-derived CDR1 and CDR2 are LGHNA and YNFKEQ. The CDR3 spans 16 residues. V shed 1 base and J shed 6 bases, with 16 bases lying between them. The CDR3 sequence: CASSQGGGDYFNEQFF. Here the CDR3 DNA reads TGTGCCAGCAGCCAAGGGGGCGGGGATTACTTCAATGAGCAGTTCTTC.

This clone was detected only once. V gene TRBV29-1 combines with J gene TRBJ2-3; 7 bases align to TRBD2. CDR1 and CDR2 (germline): SQVTM, ANQGSEA. This CDR3 spans 15 amino acids. The V and J ends lost 3 bases and 2 bases, in that order; junction bases with no gene match: 8. The CDR3 loop is CSVDPALADTDTQYF. The CDR3 DNA follows: TGCAGCGTTGACCCAGCGCTAGCGGACACAGATACGCAGTATTTT.

This chain joins TRBV19 and TRBJ1-1; D not certain. The germline V gene has CDR1 LNHDA and CDR2 SQIVND (reference sequence). The CDR3 spans 14 residues. V lost 5 bases to trimming and J lost 0 bases, with 10 bases between them. The DNA of the CDR3 is TGTGCCAGTAGTGTGGAGATCATGAACACTGAAGCTTTCTTT. Translating gives CASSVEIMNTEAFF.